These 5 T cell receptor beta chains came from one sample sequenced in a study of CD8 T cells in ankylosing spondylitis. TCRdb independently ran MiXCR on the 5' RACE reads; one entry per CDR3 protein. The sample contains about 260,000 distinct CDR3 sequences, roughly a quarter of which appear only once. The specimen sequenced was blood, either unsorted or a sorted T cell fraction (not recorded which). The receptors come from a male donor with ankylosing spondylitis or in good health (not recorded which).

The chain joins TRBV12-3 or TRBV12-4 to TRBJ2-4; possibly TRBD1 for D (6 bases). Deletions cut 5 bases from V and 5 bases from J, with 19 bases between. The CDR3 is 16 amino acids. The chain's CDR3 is CASSPQGGGPENIQYF. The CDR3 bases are TGTGCCAGCAGTCCACAGGGTGGGGGTCCCGAAAACATTCAGTACTTC.

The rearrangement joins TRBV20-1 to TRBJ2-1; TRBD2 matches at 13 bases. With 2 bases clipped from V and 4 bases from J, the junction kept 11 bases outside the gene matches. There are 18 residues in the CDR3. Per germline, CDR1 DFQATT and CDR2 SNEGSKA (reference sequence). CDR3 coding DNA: TGCAGTGCTAGATCCCGAAGGACTAGCGGGGGTTTTTACAATGAGCAGTTCTTC. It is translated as CSARSRRTSGGFYNEQFF.

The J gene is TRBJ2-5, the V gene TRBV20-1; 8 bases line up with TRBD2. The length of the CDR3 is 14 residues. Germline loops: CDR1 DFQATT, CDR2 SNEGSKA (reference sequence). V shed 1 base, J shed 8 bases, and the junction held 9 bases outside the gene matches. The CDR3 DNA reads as TGCAGTGCTAGAGCCCCCGCGGGACTAGTCACCCAGTACTTC. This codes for CSARAPAGLVTQYF.

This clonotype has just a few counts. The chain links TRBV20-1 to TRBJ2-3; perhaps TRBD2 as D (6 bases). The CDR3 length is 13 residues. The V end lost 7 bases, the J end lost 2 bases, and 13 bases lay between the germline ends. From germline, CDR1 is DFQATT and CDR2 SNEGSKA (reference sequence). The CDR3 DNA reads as TGCAGTGTTGCCTGGGGGGACACAGATACGCAGTATTTT. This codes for CSVAWGDTDTQYF.

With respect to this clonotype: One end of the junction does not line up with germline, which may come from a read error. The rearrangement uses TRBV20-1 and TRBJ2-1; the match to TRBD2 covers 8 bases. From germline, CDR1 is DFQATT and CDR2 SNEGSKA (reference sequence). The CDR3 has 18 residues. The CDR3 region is CSARGPPSGGSSYNEQLF. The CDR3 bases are TGCAGTGCTAGAGGCCCACCGTCGGGGGGGAGCTCCTACAATGAGCAGTTATTC.